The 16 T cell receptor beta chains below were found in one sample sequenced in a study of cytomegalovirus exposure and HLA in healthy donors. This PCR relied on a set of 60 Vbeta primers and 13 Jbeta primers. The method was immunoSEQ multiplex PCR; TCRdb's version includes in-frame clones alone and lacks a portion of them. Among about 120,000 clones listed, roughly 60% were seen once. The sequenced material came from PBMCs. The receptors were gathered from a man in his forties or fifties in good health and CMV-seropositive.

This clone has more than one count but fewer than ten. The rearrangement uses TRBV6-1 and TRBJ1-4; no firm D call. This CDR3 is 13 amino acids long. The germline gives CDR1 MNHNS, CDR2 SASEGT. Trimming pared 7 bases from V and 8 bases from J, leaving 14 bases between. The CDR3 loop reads CASTTAEAEKLFF. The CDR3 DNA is TGTGCCAGCACGACCGCGGAGGCGGAAAAACTGTTTTTT.

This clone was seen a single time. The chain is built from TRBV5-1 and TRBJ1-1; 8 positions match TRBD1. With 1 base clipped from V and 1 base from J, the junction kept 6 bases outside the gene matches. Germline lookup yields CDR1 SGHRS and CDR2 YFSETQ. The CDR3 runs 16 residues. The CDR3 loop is CASSLQGAGGNTEAFF. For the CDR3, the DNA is TGCGCCAGCAGCTTGCAGGGGGCGGGTGGGAACACTGAAGCTTTCTTT.

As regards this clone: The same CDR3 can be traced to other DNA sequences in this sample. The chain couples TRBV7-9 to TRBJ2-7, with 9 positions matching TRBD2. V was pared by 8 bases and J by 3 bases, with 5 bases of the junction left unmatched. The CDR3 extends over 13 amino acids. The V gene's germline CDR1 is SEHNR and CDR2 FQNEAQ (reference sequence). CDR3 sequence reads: CASRGSGSYEQYF. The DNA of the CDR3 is TGTGCCAGCCGGGGTAGCGGGAGCTACGAGCAGTACTTC.

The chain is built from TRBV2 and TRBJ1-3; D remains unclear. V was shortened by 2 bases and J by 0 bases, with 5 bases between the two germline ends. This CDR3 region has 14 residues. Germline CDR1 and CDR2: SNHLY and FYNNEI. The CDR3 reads CASSELISGNTIYF. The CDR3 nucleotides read TGTGCCAGCAGTGAACTAATCTCTGGAAACACCATATATTTT. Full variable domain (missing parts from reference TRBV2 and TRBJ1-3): EPEVTQTPSHQVTQMGQEVILRCVPISNHLYFYWYRQILGQKVEFLVSFYNNEISEKSEIFDDQFSVERPDGSNFTLKIRSTKLEDSAMYFCASSELISGNTIYFGEGSWLTVV.

CDR3 nucleotides: TGTGCCAGCAGCTTTAACGAGGCCTACGAGCAGTACTTC. It yields the protein CASSFNEAYEQYF. The V gene is TRBV7-9, the J gene TRBJ2-7; D gene ambiguous. From germline, CDR1 is SEHNR and CDR2 FQNEAQ (reference sequence). This CDR3 spans 13 amino acids. Trimming removed 3 bases at V and 2 bases at J, with 8 bases between.

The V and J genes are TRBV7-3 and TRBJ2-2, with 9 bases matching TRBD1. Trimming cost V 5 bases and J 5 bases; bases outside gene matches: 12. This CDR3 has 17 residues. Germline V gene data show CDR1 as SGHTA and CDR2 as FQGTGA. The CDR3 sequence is CASSPTGGAGYTGELFF. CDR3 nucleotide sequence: TGTGCCAGCAGCCCAACAGGGGGCGCGGGATATACCGGGGAGCTGTTTTTT.

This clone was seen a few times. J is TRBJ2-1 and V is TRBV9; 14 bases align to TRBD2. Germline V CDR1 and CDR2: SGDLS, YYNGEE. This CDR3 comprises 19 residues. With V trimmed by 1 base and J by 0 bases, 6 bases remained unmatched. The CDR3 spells CASSVSLGTSGGSYNEQFF. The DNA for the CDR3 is TGTGCCAGCAGCGTATCCCTCGGGACTAGCGGGGGCTCCTACAATGAGCAGTTCTTC.

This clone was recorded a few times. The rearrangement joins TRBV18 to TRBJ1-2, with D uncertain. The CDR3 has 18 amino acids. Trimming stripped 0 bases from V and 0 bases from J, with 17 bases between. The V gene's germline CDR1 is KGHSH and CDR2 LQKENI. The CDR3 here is CASSPPHQRRPTNYGYTF. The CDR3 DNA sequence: TGTGCCAGCTCACCACCCCACCAGAGGAGACCGACTAACTATGGCTACACCTTC.

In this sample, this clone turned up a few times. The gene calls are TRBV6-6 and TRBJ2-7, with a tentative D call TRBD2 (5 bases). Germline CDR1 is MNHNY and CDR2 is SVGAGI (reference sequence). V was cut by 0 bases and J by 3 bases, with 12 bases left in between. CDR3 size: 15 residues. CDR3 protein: CASSYSTSYGYEQYF. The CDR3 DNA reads TGTGCCAGCAGTTACTCAACTAGTTACGGCTACGAGCAGTACTTC.

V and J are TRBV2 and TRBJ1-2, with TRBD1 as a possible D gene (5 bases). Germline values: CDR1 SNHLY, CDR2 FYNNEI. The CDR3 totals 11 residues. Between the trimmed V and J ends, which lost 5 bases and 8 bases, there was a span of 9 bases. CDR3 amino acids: CASSPAGGYTF. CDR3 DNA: TGTGCCAGCAGTCCCGCAGGGGGCTACACCTTC.

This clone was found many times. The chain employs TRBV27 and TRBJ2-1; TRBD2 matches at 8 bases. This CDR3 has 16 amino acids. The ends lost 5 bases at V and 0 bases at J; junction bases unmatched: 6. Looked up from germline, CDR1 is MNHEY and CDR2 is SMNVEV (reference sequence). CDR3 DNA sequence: TGTGCCAGCAGTCCCACCGGGGGGGACTCCTACAATGAGCAGTTCTTC. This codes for CASSPTGGDSYNEQFF.

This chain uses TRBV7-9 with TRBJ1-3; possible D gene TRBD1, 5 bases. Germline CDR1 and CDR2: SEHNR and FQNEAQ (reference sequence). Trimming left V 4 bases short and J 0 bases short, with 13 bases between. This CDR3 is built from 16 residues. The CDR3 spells CASSSVRQLSGNTIYF. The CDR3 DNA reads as TGTGCCAGCAGCTCAGTACGACAGCTCTCTGGAAACACCATATATTTT.

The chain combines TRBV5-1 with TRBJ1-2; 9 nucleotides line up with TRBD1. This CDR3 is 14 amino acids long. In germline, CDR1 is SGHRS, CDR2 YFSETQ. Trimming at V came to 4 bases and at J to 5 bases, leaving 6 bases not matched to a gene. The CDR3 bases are TGCGCCAGCAGCCAAAACAGGGGGCAGTATGGCTACACCTTC. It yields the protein CASSQNRGQYGYTF.

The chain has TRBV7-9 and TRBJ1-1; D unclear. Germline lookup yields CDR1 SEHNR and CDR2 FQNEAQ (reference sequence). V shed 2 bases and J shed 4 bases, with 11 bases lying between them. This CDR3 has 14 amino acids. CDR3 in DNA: TGTGCCAGCAGCTTAATCGCAGGTCCCACTGAAGCTTTCTTT. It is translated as CASSLIAGPTEAFF.

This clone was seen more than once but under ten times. The CDR3 is CASSSFDRGDSPLHF. The CDR3 DNA reads as TGTGCCAGCAGCTCCTTCGACAGGGGGGATTCACCCCTCCACTTT. The V and J genes are TRBV9 and TRBJ1-6; 9 bases match TRBD1. J gave up 8 bases and V 4 bases, and 7 bases lay outside the gene matches. CDR1 is SGDLS and CDR2 is YYNGEE in the germline V gene. This CDR3 contains 15 residues.

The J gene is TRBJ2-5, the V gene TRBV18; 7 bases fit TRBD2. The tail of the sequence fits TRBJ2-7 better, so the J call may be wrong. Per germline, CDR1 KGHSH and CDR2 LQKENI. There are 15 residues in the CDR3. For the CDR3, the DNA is TGTGCCAGCTCACCACTGGGGGGGGAAGCCTACGAGCAGTACTTC. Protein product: CASSPLGGEAYEQYF.